This TCR beta chain was observed in a study of blood T cell repertoires in COVID-19. Only in-frame clones appear in the TCRdb table, and some are missing; sequencing was by immunoSEQ multiplex PCR. The sample carries some 150,000 clones, 75% to 85% recorded once. The source is a woman aged 45-59 years with acute or convalescent COVID-19. The material sequenced was peripheral blood.

The DNA for the CDR3 is TGTGCCAGCAGTTACTCCATCCAGGCTTACGAGCAGTACTTC. Amino acids: CASSYSIQAYEQYF. This chain connects TRBV6-5 to TRBJ2-7; no reliable D call. Per germline, CDR1 MNHEY and CDR2 SVGAGI. Trimming stripped 0 bases from V and 4 bases from J, with 10 bases between. The CDR3 totals 14 residues.